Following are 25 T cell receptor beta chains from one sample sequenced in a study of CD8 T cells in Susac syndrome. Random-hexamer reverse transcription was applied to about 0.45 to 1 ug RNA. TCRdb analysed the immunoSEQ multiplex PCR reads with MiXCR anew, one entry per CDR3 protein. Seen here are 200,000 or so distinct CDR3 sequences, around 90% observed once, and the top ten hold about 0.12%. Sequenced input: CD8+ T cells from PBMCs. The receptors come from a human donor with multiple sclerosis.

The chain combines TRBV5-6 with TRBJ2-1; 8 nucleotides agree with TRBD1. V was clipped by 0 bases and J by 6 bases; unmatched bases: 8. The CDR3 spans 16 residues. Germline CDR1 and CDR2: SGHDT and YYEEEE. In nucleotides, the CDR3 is TGTGCCAGCAGCTTGGTGGGACAGGAAATAGTCAATGAGCAGTTCTTC. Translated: CASSLVGQEIVNEQFF.

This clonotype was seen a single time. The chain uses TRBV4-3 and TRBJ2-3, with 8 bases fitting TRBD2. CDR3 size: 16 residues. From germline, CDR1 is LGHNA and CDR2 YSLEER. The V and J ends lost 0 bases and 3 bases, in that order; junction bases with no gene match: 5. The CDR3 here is CASSQEEGLGTDTQYF. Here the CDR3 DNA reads TGCGCCAGCAGCCAAGAGGAGGGACTAGGGACAGATACGCAGTATTTT.

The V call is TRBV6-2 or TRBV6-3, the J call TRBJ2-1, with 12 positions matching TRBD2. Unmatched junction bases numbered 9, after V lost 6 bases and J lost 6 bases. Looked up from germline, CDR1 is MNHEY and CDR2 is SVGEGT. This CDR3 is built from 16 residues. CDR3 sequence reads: CASSPEGLAGFNEQFF. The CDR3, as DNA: TGTGCCAGCAGCCCGGAGGGACTAGCGGGTTTCAATGAGCAGTTCTTC.

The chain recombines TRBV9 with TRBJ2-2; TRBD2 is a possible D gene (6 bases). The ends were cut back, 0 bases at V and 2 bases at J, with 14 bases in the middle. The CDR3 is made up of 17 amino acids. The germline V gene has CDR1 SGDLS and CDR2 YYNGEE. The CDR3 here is CASSVETGDANTGELFF. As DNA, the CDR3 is TGTGCCAGCAGCGTAGAGACGGGGGACGCAAACACCGGGGAGCTGTTTTTT.

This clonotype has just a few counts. The CDR3 loop reads CASSLVAGRNTEAFF. The CDR3 nucleotides are TGTGCCAGCAGCTTAGTAGCTGGGCGGAACACTGAAGCTTTCTTT. The V call is TRBV7-2, the J call TRBJ1-1; D is unresolved. CDR3 length: 15 amino acids. Trimming took off 1 base at V and 1 base at J, with 10 bases between the two ends. Germline CDR1 reads SGHTA; CDR2 reads FQGNSA. Supplemented by reference TRBV7-2 and TRBJ1-1, the full variable domain reads GAGVSQSPSNKVTEKGKDVELRCDPISGHTALYWYRQSLGQGLEFLIYFQGNSAPDKSGLPSDRFSAERTGGSVSTLTIQRTQQEDSAVYLCASSLVAGRNTEAFFGQGTRLTVV.

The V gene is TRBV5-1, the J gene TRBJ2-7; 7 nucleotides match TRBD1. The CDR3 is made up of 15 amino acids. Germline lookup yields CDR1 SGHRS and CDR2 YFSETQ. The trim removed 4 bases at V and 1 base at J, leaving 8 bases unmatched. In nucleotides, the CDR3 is TGCGCCAGCAGCCAGACTGACAGGGCATCCTACGAGCAGTACTTC. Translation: CASSQTDRASYEQYF.

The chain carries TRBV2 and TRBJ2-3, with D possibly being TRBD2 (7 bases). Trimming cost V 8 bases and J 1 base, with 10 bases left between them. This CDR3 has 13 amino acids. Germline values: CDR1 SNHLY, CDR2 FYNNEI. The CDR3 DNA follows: TGTGCCAGCGGGGGGGCCCGCACAGATACGCAGTATTTT. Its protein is CASGGARTDTQYF.

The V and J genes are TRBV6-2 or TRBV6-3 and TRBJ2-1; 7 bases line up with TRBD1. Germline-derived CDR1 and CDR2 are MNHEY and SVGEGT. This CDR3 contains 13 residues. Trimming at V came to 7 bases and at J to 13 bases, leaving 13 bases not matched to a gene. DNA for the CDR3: TGTGCCAGCACTCACAAGGGAGACAGGGTCCAGTTCTTC. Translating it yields CASTHKGDRVQFF.

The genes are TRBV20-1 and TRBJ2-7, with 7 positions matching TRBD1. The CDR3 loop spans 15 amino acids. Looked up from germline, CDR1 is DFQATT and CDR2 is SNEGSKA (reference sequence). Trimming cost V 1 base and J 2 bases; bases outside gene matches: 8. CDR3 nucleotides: TGCAGTGCTAGAGCCCCCGGGACAGAGACCTACGAGCAGTACTTC. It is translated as CSARAPGTETYEQYF.

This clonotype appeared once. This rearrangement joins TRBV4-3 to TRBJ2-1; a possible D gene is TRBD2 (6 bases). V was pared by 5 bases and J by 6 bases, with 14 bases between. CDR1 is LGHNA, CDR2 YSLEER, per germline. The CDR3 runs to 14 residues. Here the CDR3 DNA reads TGCGCCAGCAGCGCTGGACTATACCTCAATGAGCAGTTCTTC. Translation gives CASSAGLYLNEQFF.

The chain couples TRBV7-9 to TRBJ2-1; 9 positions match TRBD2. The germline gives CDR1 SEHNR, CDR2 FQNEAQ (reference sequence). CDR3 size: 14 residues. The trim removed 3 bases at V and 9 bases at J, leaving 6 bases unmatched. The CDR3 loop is CASSFRREGTEQFF. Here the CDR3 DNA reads TGTGCCAGCAGCTTCCGGCGGGAGGGGACTGAGCAGTTCTTC.

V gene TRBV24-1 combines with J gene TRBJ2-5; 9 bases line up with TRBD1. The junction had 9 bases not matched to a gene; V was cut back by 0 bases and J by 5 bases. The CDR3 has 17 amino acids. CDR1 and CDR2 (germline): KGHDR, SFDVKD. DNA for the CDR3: TGTGCCACCAGTGATTTGGACAGGGGGACTACCGCGGAGACCCAGTACTTC. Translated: CATSDLDRGTTAETQYF.

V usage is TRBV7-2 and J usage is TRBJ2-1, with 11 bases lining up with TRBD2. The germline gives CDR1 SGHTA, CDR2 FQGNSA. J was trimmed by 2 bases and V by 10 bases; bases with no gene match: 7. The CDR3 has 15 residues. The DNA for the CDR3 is TGTGCCATCCGTCCGGGACTAGCGGCCTACAATGAGCAGTTCTTC. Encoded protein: CAIRPGLAAYNEQFF.

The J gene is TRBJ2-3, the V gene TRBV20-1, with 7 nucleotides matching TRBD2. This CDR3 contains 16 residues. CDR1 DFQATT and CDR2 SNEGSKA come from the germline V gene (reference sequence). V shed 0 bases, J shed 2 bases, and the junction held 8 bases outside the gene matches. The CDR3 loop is CSARDGYGGNTDTQYF. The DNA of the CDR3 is TGCAGTGCTAGAGATGGATACGGGGGGAACACAGATACGCAGTATTTT.

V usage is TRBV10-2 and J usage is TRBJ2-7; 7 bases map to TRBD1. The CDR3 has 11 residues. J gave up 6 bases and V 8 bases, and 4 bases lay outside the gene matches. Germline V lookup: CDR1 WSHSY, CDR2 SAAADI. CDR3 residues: CASLTGIEQYF. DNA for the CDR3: TGCGCCAGCTTGACAGGGATCGAGCAGTACTTC.

CDR3 nucleotides: TGTGCCAGCAGCGTAGGGTCCTACAAAAACATTCAGTACTTC. It yields the protein CASSVGSYKNIQYF. The J gene is TRBJ2-4, the V gene TRBV9, with D unclear. Deletions cut 0 bases from V and 3 bases from J, with 7 bases between. The CDR3 runs 14 residues. From germline, CDR1 is SGDLS and CDR2 YYNGEE.

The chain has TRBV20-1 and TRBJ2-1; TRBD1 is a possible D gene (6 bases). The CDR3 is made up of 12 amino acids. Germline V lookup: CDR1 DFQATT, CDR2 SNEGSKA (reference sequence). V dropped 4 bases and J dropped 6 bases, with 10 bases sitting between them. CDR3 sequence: CSATGQTNEQFF. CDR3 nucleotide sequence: TGCAGTGCTACTGGACAGACCAATGAGCAGTTCTTC.

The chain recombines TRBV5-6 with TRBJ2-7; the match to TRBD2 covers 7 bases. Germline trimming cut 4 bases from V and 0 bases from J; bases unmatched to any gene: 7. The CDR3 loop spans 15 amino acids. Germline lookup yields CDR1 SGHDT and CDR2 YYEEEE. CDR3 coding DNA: TGTGCCAGCAGCACCCTGGGGGGGGACTCCTACGAGCAGTACTTC. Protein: CASSTLGGDSYEQYF.

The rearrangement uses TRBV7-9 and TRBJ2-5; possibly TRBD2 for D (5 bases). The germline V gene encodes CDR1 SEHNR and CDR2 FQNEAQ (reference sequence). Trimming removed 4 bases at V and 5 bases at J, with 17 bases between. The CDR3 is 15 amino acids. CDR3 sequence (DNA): TGTGCCAGCAGCTCGGGCCTGATAAGGGAGGAGACCCAGTACTTC. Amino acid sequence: CASSSGLIREETQYF.

The DNA for the CDR3 is TGTGCCCCCGGGAGGGACGCGACGAATGAGCAGTTCTTC. Amino acid sequence: CAPGRDATNEQFF. The gene calls are TRBV2 and TRBJ2-1; 8 positions agree with TRBD2. This CDR3 is 13 amino acids long. The V gene end was trimmed by 11 bases and the J gene end by 7 bases; junction bases not matched to a gene: 10. From germline, CDR1 is SNHLY and CDR2 FYNNEI. Drawing the rest from reference TRBV2 and TRBJ2-1, the complete variable domain is EPEVTQTPSHQVTQMGQEVILRCVPISNHLYFYWYRQILGQKVEFLVSFYNNEISEKSEIFDDQFSVERPDGSNFTLKIRSTKLEDSAMYFCAPGRDATNEQFFGPGTRLTVL.

CDR3 coding DNA: TGTGCCAGCAGCCCACCCCTAGGGACCCTCCAAGAGACCCAGTACTTC. It yields the protein CASSPPLGTLQETQYF. This rearrangement joins TRBV7-9 to TRBJ2-5; possibly TRBD1 or TRBD2 for D (5 bases each). Trimming pared 5 bases from V and 1 base from J, leaving 17 bases between. Germline V CDR1 and CDR2: SEHNR, FQNEAQ (reference sequence). This CDR3 has 16 amino acids.

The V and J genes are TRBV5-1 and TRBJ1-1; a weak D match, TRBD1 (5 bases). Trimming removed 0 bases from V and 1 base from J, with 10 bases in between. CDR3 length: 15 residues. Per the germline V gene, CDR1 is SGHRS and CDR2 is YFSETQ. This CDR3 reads CASSLVQGWNTEAFF. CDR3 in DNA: TGCGCCAGCAGCTTGGTTCAGGGCTGGAACACTGAAGCTTTCTTT.

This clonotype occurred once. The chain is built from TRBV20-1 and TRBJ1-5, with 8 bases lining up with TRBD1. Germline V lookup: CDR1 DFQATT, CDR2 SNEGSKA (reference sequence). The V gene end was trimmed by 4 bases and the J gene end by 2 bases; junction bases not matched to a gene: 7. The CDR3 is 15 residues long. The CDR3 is CSANTGGVGNQPQHF. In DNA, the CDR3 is TGCAGTGCTAACACAGGGGGTGTCGGCAATCAGCCCCAGCATTTT.

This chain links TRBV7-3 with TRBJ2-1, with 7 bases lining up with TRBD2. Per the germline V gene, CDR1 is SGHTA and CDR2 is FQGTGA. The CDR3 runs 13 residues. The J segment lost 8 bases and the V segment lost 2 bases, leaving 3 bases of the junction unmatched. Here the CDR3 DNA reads TGTGCCAGCAGCTTAGCGGGAGTCGATGAGCAGTTCTTC. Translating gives CASSLAGVDEQFF.

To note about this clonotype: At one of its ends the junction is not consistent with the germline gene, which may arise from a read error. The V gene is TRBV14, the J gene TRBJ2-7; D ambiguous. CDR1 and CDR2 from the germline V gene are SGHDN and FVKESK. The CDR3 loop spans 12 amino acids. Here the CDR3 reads CASSQAVGWTFF. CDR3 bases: TGTGCCAGCAGCCAAGCTGTCGGGTGGACCTTCTTC.